The rows below give T cell receptor beta chains drawn from one sample of a study of cytomegalovirus exposure and HLA in healthy donors. Clones were read by immunoSEQ multiplex PCR, and TCRdb kept only the in-frame ones, dropping some. The listing records over 100,000 clones. Sample: PBMCs. Receptors originate from a woman aged 40 to 50 in good health and CMV-seropositive. Both conserved end residues are part of each CDR3. D genes are given only for firm matches.

d_call	j_call	v_call	cdr3_aa	cdr3_nt
-	TRBJ1-2	TRBV27	CASSFTPSSSYGYTF	TGTGCCAGCAGTTTTACTCCTTCTTCCTCGTATGGCTACACCTTC
TRBD1	TRBJ1-3	TRBV4-3	CASSPRTGSGNTIYF	TGCGCCAGCAGCCCGAGGACAGGATCTGGAAACACCATATATTTT
TRBD1	TRBJ1-1	TRBV5-1	CASNSGGQSNTEAFF	TGCGCCAGCAACTCAGGGGGACAGTCGAACACTGAAGCTTTCTTT
TRBD2	TRBJ2-1	TRBV27	CASSSGTSGKNEQFF	TGTGCCAGCAGTTCCGGGACTAGCGGGAAGAATGAGCAGTTCTTC
TRBD2	TRBJ2-7	TRBV4-2	CASSHGLAGDGLYEQYF	TGTGCCAGCAGCCATGGGCTAGCGGGAGATGGGCTCTACGAGCAGTACTTC
-	TRBJ2-5	TRBV28	CASSFTRSETQYF	TGTGCCAGCAGTTTTACCCGGAGTGAGACCCAGTACTTC
TRBD1	TRBJ1-1	TRBV9	CASSDRTGTGEAFF	TGTGCCAGCAGCGACCGGACAGGGACAGGTGAAGCTTTCTTT
TRBD1	TRBJ2-3	TRBV19	CASSPPGQGTQYF	TGTGCCAGTAGCCCTCCCGGACAGGGCACGCAGTATTTT
TRBD2	TRBJ2-7	TRBV27	CASGTNYEQYF	TGTGCCAGCGGGACTAACTACGAGCAGTACTTC
TRBD2	TRBJ2-3	TRBV6-1	CASSGWGGDTDTQYF	TGTGCCAGCAGTGGGTGGGGGGGGGACACAGATACGCAGTATTTT
TRBD1	TRBJ1-2	TRBV19	CASSIFPTGMRPHGYTF	TGTGCCAGTAGTATATTCCCGACAGGGATGAGACCCCATGGCTACACCTTC